This entry describes one T cell receptor (beta chain). Its antigen is unknown. These data come from a study of CD8+ T cells in alopecia areata. Reverse transcription of extracted RNA yielded cDNA, which provided the sequencing template. Assay used: immunoSEQ multiplex PCR; TCRdb lists only in-frame clones, some missing. Of some 14,000 clones in the sample, 45% to 65% were seen once. Sorting of the five patients' CD4+ cells gave CD25+CD127- cells as the output. Alopecia areata patients provided lesional scalp punch biopsies and peripheral blood. General study results and limits: Clonality was higher in lesional than normal scalp, especially in alopecia totalis/universalis.

The ends were cut back, 5 bases at V and 4 bases at J, with 15 bases in the middle. Germline V gives CDR1 SGHAT, CDR2 FQDESV (reference sequence). This CDR3 has 14 residues. Source material: CD4+ Tregs sorted from blood. The source of this sequence is a human donor with alopecia areata. The chain joins TRBV11-1 to TRBJ2-7; D unclear. The CDR3 loop is CASSPASVTYEQYF. DNA of the CDR3: TGTGCCAGCAGCCCAGCGTCGGTCACGTACGAGCAGTACTTC.